This passage covers 24 T cell receptor beta chains from one sample sequenced in a study of blood T cell repertoires in COVID-19. Data came from immunoSEQ multiplex PCR; TCRdb stores just in-frame clones and leaves some out. The sample lists some 89,000 clones, around nine tenths occurring once. Sequencing used peripheral blood. The receptors derive from a human donor in a cohort sampled during active COVID-19.

The chain has TRBV4-2 and TRBJ2-1; 9 bases line up with TRBD2. The CDR3 covers 16 residues. V shed 11 bases and J 4 bases; nucleotides not matched to a gene: 15. Germline V gene data show CDR1 as LGHNA and CDR2 as YNFKEQ. Here the CDR3 DNA reads TGTGCCGCCTCCATGGACGGACTAGCGAATTACAATGAGCAGTTCTTC. This encodes CAASMDGLANYNEQFF.

The V call is TRBV28, the J call TRBJ2-3, with unresolved D. Trimming took off 6 bases at V and 0 bases at J, with 13 bases between the two ends. From germline, CDR1 is MDHEN and CDR2 SYDVKM. The CDR3 is made up of 15 amino acids. CDR3 sequence: CASSSRTTSTDTQYF. The CDR3 DNA reads as TGTGCCAGCAGCTCCCGTACTACTAGCACAGATACGCAGTATTTT.

The chain links TRBV6-5 to TRBJ1-5, with D possibly TRBD1 on 6 matching bases. The CDR3 sequence is 15 residues long. In germline, CDR1 is MNHEY, CDR2 SVGAGI. V was shortened by 8 bases and J by 1 base, with 15 bases between the two germline ends. Here the CDR3 reads CASAGPGASNQPQHF. The CDR3 region has the DNA TGTGCCAGCGCCGGGCCAGGGGCGAGCAATCAGCCCCAGCATTTT.

The V and J genes are TRBV30 and TRBJ2-7, with D perhaps matching TRBD2 (5 bases). The CDR3 contains 11 residues. Germline V gives CDR1 GTSNPN, CDR2 SVGIG (reference sequence). The V and J ends lost 4 bases and 12 bases respectively, with 16 bases between them. In DNA form, the CDR3 reads TGTGCCTGGACGTCGGGGTCCCAGCCGTACTTC. Translating it yields CAWTSGSQPYF.

The rearrangement joins TRBV5-1 to TRBJ2-3, with D unresolved. V shed 1 base and J shed 0 bases, with 9 bases lying between them. CDR1 is SGHRS, CDR2 YFSETQ, per germline. There are 15 residues in the CDR3. The CDR3 DNA reads TGCGCCAGCAGCTTGAAGTCCGGGAGCACAGATACGCAGTATTTT. Residues: CASSLKSGSTDTQYF.

J is TRBJ1-1 and V is TRBV6-2 or TRBV6-3; 11 bases fit TRBD1. Germline assignment: CDR1 MNHEY and CDR2 SVGEGT. Trimming took 1 base from V and 1 from J; bases not matched to a gene: 5. The CDR3 runs to 17 residues. CDR3 DNA sequence: TGTGCCAGCAGTTACTACCGGACAGGGGGCTGGAACACTGAAGCTTTCTTT. Translation gives CASSYYRTGGWNTEAFF.

This clone was seen only once. This chain links TRBV6-5 with TRBJ2-7; a possible D gene is TRBD2 (5 bases). Germline CDR1 MNHEY, CDR2 SVGAGI. V lost 3 bases to trimming and J lost 3 bases, with 12 bases between them. This CDR3 region has 14 residues. CDR3: CASSYSRGVYEQYF. The CDR3 DNA sequence: TGTGCCAGCAGTTATTCCCGGGGAGTCTACGAGCAGTACTTC.

The chain employs TRBV7-9 and TRBJ2-2; weak D call: TRBD1 (5 bases). The V end was cut by 3 bases, the J end by 2 bases, with 16 bases between. There are 17 residues in the CDR3. The germline gives CDR1 SEHNR, CDR2 FQNEAQ (reference sequence). DNA for the CDR3: TGTGCCAGCAGCTTTCCCCGTTCGACAGTAAACACCGGGGAGCTGTTTTTT. Translated: CASSFPRSTVNTGELFF. Based on the CDR3 plus reference TRBV7-9 and TRBJ2-2, the full variable domain is DTGVSQNPRHKITKRGQNVTFRCDPISEHNRLYWYRQTLGQGPEFLTYFQNEAQLEKSRLLSDRFSAERPKGSFSTLEIQRTEQGDSAMYLCASSFPRSTVNTGELFFGEGSRLTVL.

This clone occurred a few times. A read error may produce the germline difference seen at one junction end. V and J are TRBV28 and TRBJ1-4, with 7 bases matching TRBD1. Germline CDR1 reads MDHEN; CDR2 reads SYDVKM. The CDR3 loop spans 13 amino acids. The CDR3 loop reads CASSLWDRQVLFF. The CDR3 bases are TGTGCCAGCAGTCTATGGGACAGACAGGTACTGTTTTTT. The full variable domain, its missing parts supplied by reference TRBV28 and TRBJ1-4, is DVKVTQSSRYLVKRTGEKVFLECVQDMDHENMFWYRQDPGLGLRLIYFSYDVKMKEKGDIPEGYSVSREKKERFSLILESASTNQTSMYLCASSLWDRQVLFFGSGTQLSVL.

CDR3: CAINPGGTPNTQYF. For the CDR3, the DNA is TGTGCCATCAACCCCGGGGGGACCCCCAATACGCAGTATTTT. The V gene is TRBV10-3, the J gene TRBJ2-3; TRBD2 matches 7 bases. Germline assignment: CDR1 ENHRY and CDR2 SYGVKD. This CDR3 contains 14 residues. J was trimmed by 7 bases and V by 7 bases; bases with no gene match: 11.

This rearrangement joins TRBV4-3 to TRBJ2-1; 11 bases map to TRBD2. Germline assignment: CDR1 LGHNA and CDR2 YSLEER. Trimming took 2 bases from V and 7 from J; bases not matched to a gene: 16. The CDR3 is 19 amino acids. CDR3 loop: CASSQRSGLAASVGNEQFF. The CDR3 DNA follows: TGCGCCAGCAGCCAAAGATCGGGACTAGCGGCCTCAGTTGGGAATGAGCAGTTCTTC.

The gene calls are TRBV5-6 and TRBJ2-5, with a weak D call TRBD1 (6 bases). Germline loops: CDR1 SGHDT, CDR2 YYEEEE. The V gene lost 4 bases and the J gene lost 6 bases, with 19 bases spanning the gap. CDR3 length: 15 amino acids. The DNA for the CDR3 is TGTGCCAGCAGCAGCGTAACAGGGAATGTAAAGACCCAGTACTTC. Its translation is CASSSVTGNVKTQYF.

This chain links TRBV5-1 with TRBJ1-1; 8 bases align to TRBD1. Germline V gene sequence: CDR1 SGHRS, CDR2 YFSETQ. The CDR3 consists of 14 residues. V dropped 4 bases and J dropped 5; count of bases not matched to a gene: 7. The CDR3 sequence: CASSGQGGTTEAFF. The DNA of the CDR3 is TGCGCCAGCAGCGGACAGGGTGGGACAACTGAAGCTTTCTTT.

The genes are TRBV30 and TRBJ1-4; D is possibly TRBD1 (5 bases). Trimming shortened V by 0 bases and J by 9 bases, and 8 bases separated the two germline ends. The CDR3 runs 12 residues. CDR1 is GTSNPN, CDR2 SVGIG, per germline (reference sequence). DNA of the CDR3: TGTGCCTGGAGTGTAGGGGCGAAAAAACTGTTTTTT. Translation gives CAWSVGAKKLFF.

The gene calls are TRBV3-1 (or the pseudogene TRBV3-2) and TRBJ2-7, with 8 bases lining up with TRBD2. The germline CDR1 and CDR2 sequences are LGHDT and YNNKEL (reference sequence). The CDR3 has 14 amino acids. Trimming took 1 base from V and 3 from J; bases not matched to a gene: 2. The CDR3 DNA follows: TGTGCCAGCAGCCAAGTAGCGGGGTTCTACGAGCAGTACTTC. Translating gives CASSQVAGFYEQYF.

This clone was seen only a few times. The chain carries TRBV7-3 and TRBJ1-1, with 11 bases matching TRBD1. J lost 1 base, V lost 4 bases, and 2 bases had no gene match. The CDR3 contains 15 residues. The V gene's germline CDR1 is SGHTA and CDR2 FQGTGA. The CDR3 region is CASSSGQGANTEAFF. CDR3 DNA: TGTGCCAGCAGCTCCGGACAGGGGGCGAACACTGAAGCTTTCTTT.

The chain recombines TRBV27 with TRBJ2-1; D is uncertain. Trimming took off 7 bases at V and 2 bases at J, with 18 bases between the two ends. Looked up from germline, CDR1 is MNHEY and CDR2 is SMNVEV (reference sequence). This CDR3 has 16 residues. CDR3 region: CASTPTPAEPYNEQFF. DNA of the CDR3: TGTGCCAGCACTCCTACCCCGGCGGAGCCCTACAATGAGCAGTTCTTC.

V is TRBV13 and J is TRBJ1-4; weak D call: TRBD1 (6 bases). Trimming removed 4 bases at V and 9 bases at J, with 21 bases between. The CDR3 contains 16 residues. Germline CDR1 is PRHDT and CDR2 is FYEKMQ (reference sequence). The CDR3 is CASSSNRDWGLQKLFF. The DNA of the CDR3 is TGTGCCAGCAGCTCCAACAGGGATTGGGGCCTCCAAAAACTGTTTTTT.

This clone was detected only once. The chain is built from TRBV5-6 and TRBJ2-5; TRBD2 agrees at 12 bases. The V gene end was trimmed by 1 base and the J gene end by 4 bases; junction bases not matched to a gene: 5. The germline gives CDR1 SGHDT, CDR2 YYEEEE. The CDR3 is 16 amino acids. DNA for the CDR3: TGTGCCAGCAGCTTGATGGCTAGCGGGGGGGGAGAGACCCAGTACTTC. This sequence encodes CASSLMASGGGETQYF.

The V gene is TRBV6-1, the J gene TRBJ2-1; a possible D gene is TRBD2 (6 bases). The CDR3 is 16 amino acids. Germline V gene sequence: CDR1 MNHNS, CDR2 SASEGT. Trimming stripped 1 base from V and 0 bases from J, with 10 bases between. CDR3 DNA sequence: TGTGCCAGCAGTGAAGTAGGGACTTTCTCCTACAATGAGCAGTTCTTC. It specifies CASSEVGTFSYNEQFF.

The chain carries TRBV9 and TRBJ2-7, with 9 bases lining up with TRBD2. The junction had 8 bases not matched to a gene; V was cut back by 0 bases and J by 7 bases. The germline CDR1 and CDR2 sequences are SGDLS and YYNGEE. There are 15 residues in the CDR3. This CDR3 is CASSVGLAGTYEQYF. CDR3 sequence (DNA): TGTGCCAGCAGCGTAGGTCTAGCGGGAACGTATGAGCAGTACTTC.

V gene TRBV5-1 combines with J gene TRBJ2-3; 15 bases agree with TRBD2. V shed 0 bases, J shed 4 bases, and the junction held 6 bases outside the gene matches. The CDR3 is 18 residues long. Per the germline V gene, CDR1 is SGHRS and CDR2 is YFSETQ. The DNA of the CDR3 is TGCGCCAGCAGCTTGGGACGAGGACTAGCGGGAGGGTCAGATACGCAGTATTTT. It codes for CASSLGRGLAGGSDTQYF.

The V and J genes are TRBV3-1 (or the pseudogene TRBV3-2) and TRBJ1-2; 9 bases match TRBD1. Trimming at V came to 4 bases and at J to 1 base, leaving 7 bases not matched to a gene. The CDR3 spans 16 residues. The V gene's germline CDR1 is LGHDT and CDR2 YNNKEL (reference sequence). The CDR3 here is CASSLRTGEDNYGYTF. CDR3 sequence (DNA): TGTGCCAGCAGCCTGAGGACAGGGGAGGATAACTATGGCTACACCTTC.

The rearrangement links TRBV7-9 to TRBJ2-2, with TRBD1 identical over 7 bases. CDR1 is SEHNR, CDR2 FQNEAQ, per germline (reference sequence). V lost 5 bases and J lost 1; bases outside the gene matches: 7. The CDR3 has 16 residues. CDR3 protein: CASSHEGAGNTGELFF. In DNA, the CDR3 is TGTGCCAGCAGCCACGAGGGGGCAGGGAACACCGGGGAGCTGTTTTTT.